The 20 T cell receptor beta chains below were found in one sample sequenced in a study of shared T cell receptors in the human thymus. Libraries were prepared by immunoSEQ multiplex PCR; TCRdb keeps only in-frame clonotypes and omits some of them. The sample includes hundreds of thousands of clones, over 75% of them seen just once. The sample was also reused in another study, on human thymus T cells.

Sequenced sample: thymocytes. All receptors derive from a boy under two years old with a congenital heart defect.

A note on this clone: The conserved final phenylalanine or tryptophan is absent from the CDR3, which likely points to a read error. The DNA is left out, because the CDR3 cannot be placed on it with certainty; the CDR3 is given as TCRdb lists it. The chain combines TRBV20-1 with TRBJ2-3; the table's D call, TRBD2, has no DNA check behind it. Germline V gene sequence: CDR1 DFQATT, CDR2 SNEGSKA (reference sequence). The CDR3 extends over 9 residues, inclusive of both ends. CDR3 region: CRLTQPPTM.

The CDR3 protein is CASSSSGKLGNEQFF. The CDR3 DNA reads as TGTGCCAGCAGTTCTAGCGGGAAATTGGGGAATGAGCAGTTCTTC. This chain connects TRBV7-2 to TRBJ2-1; TRBD2 matches 9 bases. There are 15 residues in the CDR3. Germline CDR1 SGHTA, CDR2 FQGNSA. The V gene end was trimmed by 6 bases and the J gene end by 7 bases; junction bases not matched to a gene: 10.

J is TRBJ2-1 and V is TRBV15; 7 bases line up with TRBD2. The CDR3 has 12 amino acids. CDR1 is LNHNV and CDR2 is YYDKDF in the germline V gene (reference sequence). Losses at the gene ends were 2 bases for V and 14 bases for J; bases not matched to a gene: 6. The CDR3 DNA is TGTGCCACCAGCAGACCCGAGGGAGGGGAGTTCTTC. Translation gives CATSRPEGGEFF.

The rearrangement joins TRBV4-2 to TRBJ2-7; possibly TRBD2 for D (5 bases). Germline CDR1 is LGHNA and CDR2 is YNFKEQ. Trimming took off 5 bases at V and 7 bases at J, with 15 bases between the two ends. There are 13 residues in the CDR3. CDR3 DNA sequence: TGTGCCAGCAGCTCCCGGTCCTCGGGGGAGCAGTACTTC. This sequence encodes CASSSRSSGEQYF.

The rearrangement uses TRBV9 and TRBJ1-2; TRBD1 aligns across 8 bases. After removal of 3 bases from V and 3 bases from J, the junction contained 4 bases not matched to a gene. This CDR3 spans 14 amino acids. The germline CDR1 and CDR2 sequences are SGDLS and YYNGEE. CDR3 sequence (DNA): TGTGCCAGCAGCGACAGGGGGATGGACTATGGCTACACCTTC. Translating it yields CASSDRGMDYGYTF.

The gene calls are TRBV11-2 and TRBJ1-5; 10 nucleotides agree with TRBD1. CDR1 and CDR2 (germline): SGHAT, FQNNGV. The J segment lost 1 base and the V segment lost 3 bases, leaving 6 bases of the junction unmatched. The length of the CDR3 is 17 residues. CDR3 in amino acids: CASSLAPDRGSNQPQHF. The DNA of the CDR3 is TGTGCCAGCAGCTTGGCACCGGACAGGGGGAGCAATCAGCCCCAGCATTTT. Looking up the rest from reference TRBV11-2 and TRBJ1-5 gives the full variable domain: EAGVAQSPRYKIIEKRQSVAFWCNPISGHATLYWYQQILGQGPKLLIQFQNNGVVDDSQLPKDRFSAERLKGVDSTLKIQPAKLEDSAVYLCASSLAPDRGSNQPQHFGDGTRLSIL.

The chain has TRBV5-1 and TRBJ2-7; TRBD2 agrees at 11 bases. The CDR3 length is 17 residues. Germline values: CDR1 SGHRS, CDR2 YFSETQ. The V gene end was trimmed by 3 bases and the J gene end by 6 bases; junction bases not matched to a gene: 14. CDR3 amino acids: CASSSNLRLAGGTEQYF. CDR3 nucleotides: TGCGCCAGCAGCTCGAATCTTCGGCTAGCGGGAGGTACCGAGCAGTACTTC.

The chain uses TRBV9 and TRBJ2-5; D is perhaps TRBD2 (5 bases). The germline V and J ends were trimmed by 0 bases and 5 bases, with 14 bases remaining between them. Germline CDR1 SGDLS, CDR2 YYNGEE. This CDR3 spans 15 amino acids. The DNA for the CDR3 is TGTGCCAGCAGCGTAGAAGGACTCCCTAGGGAGACCCAGTACTTC. Translating gives CASSVEGLPRETQYF.

The V call is TRBV7-9, the J call TRBJ2-7, with a weak D call TRBD2 (5 bases). Germline lookup yields CDR1 SEHNR and CDR2 FQNEAQ (reference sequence). The ends were cut back, 5 bases at V and 0 bases at J, with 17 bases in the middle. The CDR3 has 16 amino acids. The CDR3 loop is CASSAPGVSSSYEQYF. In DNA, the CDR3 is TGTGCCAGCAGCGCCCCCGGGGTCTCGAGCTCCTACGAGCAGTACTTC.

The rearrangement joins TRBV15 to TRBJ2-1; 11 bases line up with TRBD1. Germline lookup yields CDR1 LNHNV and CDR2 YYDKDF (reference sequence). The CDR3 is 17 amino acids. The junction had 12 bases not matched to a gene; V was cut back by 7 bases and J by 4 bases. The CDR3, as DNA: TGTGCCACCATCCCTTGGCGGGGACAGGGGGATTACAATGAGCAGTTCTTC. Translating gives CATIPWRGQGDYNEQFF.

The chain uses TRBV23-1 and TRBJ1-1, with D perhaps matching TRBD1 (6 bases). Being an ORF, TRBV23-1 has a function that is uncertain. The CDR3 totals 15 residues. V lost 3 bases to trimming and J lost 1 base, with 12 bases between them. The CDR3, as DNA: TGCGCCAGCAGTCACTGCCCGACAGGGAACACTGAAGCTTTCTTT. Amino acid sequence: CASSHCPTGNTEAFF.

This clone has just a few counts. The rearrangement joins TRBV18 to TRBJ2-7; the match to TRBD1 covers 7 bases. This CDR3 has 12 amino acids. CDR1 is KGHSH and CDR2 is LQKENI in the germline V gene. V gave up 4 bases and J gave up 9 bases; unmatched junction bases: 6. The CDR3 reads CASSRYRGRQYF. In nucleotides, the CDR3 is TGTGCCAGCTCACGCTACAGGGGTCGGCAGTACTTC. The full variable domain, rest sourced from reference TRBV18 and TRBJ2-7, is NAGVMQNPRHLVRRRGQEARLRCSPMKGHSHVYWYRQLPEEGLKFMVYLQKENIIDESGMPKERFSAEFPKEGPSILRIQQVVRGDSAAYFCASSRYRGRQYFGPGTRLTVT.

V is TRBV4-3 and J is TRBJ2-1, with no clear D. Per the germline V gene, CDR1 is LGHNA and CDR2 is YSLEER. This CDR3 region has 11 residues. Trimming pared 3 bases from V and 9 bases from J, leaving 6 bases between. The CDR3, as DNA: TGCGCCAGCAGCCAGAGCTCTGAGCAGTTCTTC. It specifies CASSQSSEQFF.

The sample holds a few counts of this clone. The V and J genes are TRBV28 and TRBJ2-5; 11 bases fit TRBD1. The germline V gene encodes CDR1 MDHEN and CDR2 SYDVKM. Losses at the gene ends were 5 bases for V and 5 bases for J; bases not matched to a gene: 7. The CDR3 length is 15 residues. The CDR3 region is CASSGTGGGRETQYF. For the CDR3, the DNA is TGTGCCAGCAGTGGGACAGGGGGAGGTCGGGAGACCCAGTACTTC.

J is TRBJ1-2 and V is TRBV11-2; TRBD1 matches 8 bases. V shed 2 bases and J 4 bases; nucleotides not matched to a gene: 6. Germline V CDR1 and CDR2: SGHAT, FQNNGV. CDR3 length equals 15 residues. Here the CDR3 reads CASSLSGDRPYGYTF. The CDR3 region has the DNA TGTGCCAGCAGCTTATCTGGGGACAGGCCCTATGGCTACACCTTC.

This chain uses TRBV4-1 with TRBJ2-3, with TRBD1 matching 10 bases. Losses at the gene ends were 0 bases for V and 1 base for J; bases not matched to a gene: 7. This CDR3 region has 18 residues. From germline, CDR1 is MGHRA and CDR2 YSYEKL. The CDR3 loop reads CASSQDQGQGSRTDTQYF. CDR3 nucleotides: TGCGCCAGCAGCCAAGATCAGGGACAGGGGTCCCGCACAGATACGCAGTATTTT.

The rearrangement uses TRBV6-1 and TRBJ2-3; possibly TRBD1 for D (5 bases). Germline CDR1 is MNHNS and CDR2 is SASEGT. This CDR3 has 14 amino acids. Trimming removed 3 bases from V and 5 bases from J, with 12 bases in between. The CDR3 spells CASSEGFRGDTQYF. As DNA, the CDR3 is TGTGCCAGCAGTGAGGGGTTTAGGGGAGATACGCAGTATTTT.

The chain uses TRBV10-1 and TRBJ2-2, with TRBD2 identical over 7 bases. CDR3 length: 16 residues. CDR1 and CDR2 from the germline V gene are WNHNN and SYGVQD (reference sequence). The ends lost 0 bases at V and 1 base at J; junction bases unmatched: 2. The CDR3 loop is CASSESSGENTGELFF. CDR3 DNA: TGCGCCAGCAGTGAGTCGAGCGGGGAGAACACCGGGGAGCTGTTTTTT.

The rearrangement uses TRBV2 and TRBJ1-5; 9 positions match TRBD1. Trimming at V came to 6 bases and at J to 6 bases, leaving 9 bases not matched to a gene. Germline V gene lookup returns CDR1 SNHLY and CDR2 FYNNEI. This CDR3 contains 15 residues. CDR3 residues: CASRGNRGLSQPQHF. Here the CDR3 DNA reads TGTGCCAGCAGGGGTAACAGGGGGCTTTCTCAGCCCCAGCATTTT.

This chain links TRBV6-1 with TRBJ2-1; 7 positions agree with TRBD2. This CDR3 contains 17 residues. V was pared by 0 bases and J by 6 bases, with 11 bases of the junction left unmatched. The germline V gene encodes CDR1 MNHNS and CDR2 SASEGT. This chain's CDR3 is CASSEAGTKDYGNEQFF. DNA for the CDR3: TGTGCCAGCAGTGAAGCGGGGACTAAGGACTACGGCAATGAGCAGTTCTTC.